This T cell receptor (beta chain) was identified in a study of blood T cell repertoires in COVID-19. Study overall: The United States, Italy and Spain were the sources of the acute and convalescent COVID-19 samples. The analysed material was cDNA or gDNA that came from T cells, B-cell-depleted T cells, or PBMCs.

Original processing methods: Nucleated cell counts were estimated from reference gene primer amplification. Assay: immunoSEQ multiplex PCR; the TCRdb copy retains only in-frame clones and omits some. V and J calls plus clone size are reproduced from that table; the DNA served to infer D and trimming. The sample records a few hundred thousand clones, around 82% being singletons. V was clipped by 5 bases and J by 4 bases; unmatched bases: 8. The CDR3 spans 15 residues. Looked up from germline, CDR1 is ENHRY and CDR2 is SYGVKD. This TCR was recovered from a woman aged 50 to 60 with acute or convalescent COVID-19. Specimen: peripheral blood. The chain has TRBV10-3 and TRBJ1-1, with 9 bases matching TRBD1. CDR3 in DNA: TGTGCCATCAGTTCGCCGACAGGGGGGGTCACTGAAGCTTTCTTT. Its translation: CAISSPTGGVTEAFF.